A single sample is the source of the 22 T cell receptor beta chains below, sequenced in a study of blood T cell repertoires in COVID-19. Clones were sequenced by immunoSEQ multiplex PCR, and TCRdb holds only the in-frame ones, with some missing. This repertoire shows hundreds of thousands of clones, 75% to 90% found once; its top ten account for approximately 9.8%. Material: PBMCs or T cells enriched from blood (not recorded which). The source of these receptors is a woman aged 40 to 50 who had recovered from COVID-19.

The chain joins TRBV9 to TRBJ2-3; TRBD2 might be the D (7 bases). The CDR3 extends over 16 amino acids. V gave up 4 bases and J gave up 0 bases, with 15 bases separating them. Germline assignment: CDR1 SGDLS and CDR2 YYNGEE. The CDR3 loop is CASSFTGGPSTDTQYF. The CDR3 DNA is TGTGCCAGCAGCTTCACGGGGGGCCCTAGCACAGATACGCAGTATTTT.

The chain employs TRBV4-2 and TRBJ1-4; 9 nucleotides align to TRBD1. Germline trimming cut 3 bases from V and 15 bases from J; bases unmatched to any gene: 14. Germline CDR1 and CDR2: LGHNA and YNFKEQ. This CDR3 contains 15 residues. CDR3 protein: CASSQESGSDRGMFF. CDR3 DNA: TGTGCCAGCAGCCAGGAATCCGGATCGGACAGGGGAATGTTTTTT.

V usage is TRBV5-1 and J usage is TRBJ2-1, with 12 bases aligning to TRBD2. CDR1 is SGHRS, CDR2 YFSETQ, per germline. Trimming at V came to 4 bases and at J to 12 bases, leaving 14 bases not matched to a gene. The length of the CDR3 is 16 residues. In DNA, the CDR3 is TGCGCCAGCAGCCCCCGGGAGGGACTAGCGGGCTTACGGCAGTTCTTC. Translating gives CASSPREGLAGLRQFF.

The V call is TRBV24-1, the J call TRBJ2-1; D is undetermined. CDR1 KGHDR and CDR2 SFDVKD come from the germline V gene. Trimming pared 1 base from V and 6 bases from J, leaving 3 bases between. The CDR3 has 12 amino acids. This CDR3 reads CATSDFSNEQFF. CDR3 bases: TGTGCCACCAGTGATTTCTCCAATGAGCAGTTCTTC.

The genes are TRBV5-1 and TRBJ2-1, with TRBD2 matching 9 bases. This CDR3 contains 17 residues. Germline V lookup: CDR1 SGHRS, CDR2 YFSETQ. The V gene end was trimmed by 3 bases and the J gene end by 1 base; junction bases not matched to a gene: 8. The CDR3 DNA reads as TGCGCCAGCAGCTCTATGCGGGAGGGCCCTTCCTACAATGAGCAGTTCTTC. This sequence encodes CASSSMREGPSYNEQFF.

The chain has TRBV11-3 and TRBJ1-1; 7 nucleotides match TRBD1. Trimming at V came to 2 bases and at J to 3 bases, leaving 0 bases not matched to a gene. CDR3 length: 13 amino acids. From germline, CDR1 is SGHNT and CDR2 YENEEA. The CDR3 DNA follows: TGTGCCAGCAGCTTAACAGGGGACACTGAAGCTTTCTTT. This sequence encodes CASSLTGDTEAFF.

This clone was counted once. V usage is TRBV7-2 and J usage is TRBJ1-5; the D gene is possibly TRBD1 (5 bases). The CDR3 length is 15 residues. The V and J ends lost 5 bases and 4 bases respectively, with 15 bases between them. CDR1 is SGHTA, CDR2 FQGNSA, per germline. CDR3 in amino acids: CASSAGPNPNQPQHF. The CDR3 region has the DNA TGTGCCAGCAGCGCGGGACCCAATCCAAATCAGCCCCAGCATTTT.

This sequence joins TRBV6-5 and TRBJ2-5; D ambiguous. The germline V gene encodes CDR1 MNHEY and CDR2 SVGAGI. The ends were cut back, 8 bases at V and 1 base at J, with 11 bases in the middle. This CDR3 is 13 amino acids long. CDR3 in DNA: TGTGCCAGCTCTGCACTAAGCCAAGAGACCCAGTACTTC. Amino acid sequence: CASSALSQETQYF.

This clone came up once. This sample also contains other DNA sequences that code for the same CDR3. The chain carries TRBV6-5 and TRBJ2-5, with 10 positions matching TRBD2. V was clipped by 6 bases and J by 4 bases; unmatched bases: 2. This CDR3 is 13 amino acids long. In germline, CDR1 is MNHEY, CDR2 SVGAGI. The CDR3 nucleotides read TGTGCCAGCAGGGCTAGCGGGGGAGAGACCCAGTACTTC. Translating gives CASRASGGETQYF.

The chain couples TRBV11-3 to TRBJ2-1; the match to TRBD2 covers 12 bases. With 4 bases clipped from V and 7 bases from J, the junction kept 11 bases outside the gene matches. Germline CDR1 SGHNT, CDR2 YENEEA. The CDR3 is 17 amino acids. This CDR3 is CASSSQLTSGSRNEQFF. CDR3 nucleotide sequence: TGTGCCAGCAGCTCCCAGTTGACTAGCGGGAGCCGTAATGAGCAGTTCTTC.

The rearrangement links TRBV4-2 to TRBJ2-7; no reliable D call. Trimming pared 1 base from V and 1 base from J, leaving 5 bases between. The germline V gene has CDR1 LGHNA and CDR2 YNFKEQ. The CDR3 has 13 amino acids. The CDR3 is CASSQVPSYEQYF. CDR3 bases: TGTGCCAGCAGCCAAGTTCCTTCCTACGAGCAGTACTTC.

V is TRBV6-5 and J is TRBJ1-4; tentatively, D is TRBD1 (6 bases). CDR1 MNHEY and CDR2 SVGAGI come from the germline V gene. The CDR3 is 14 residues long. V lost 2 bases and J 7 bases, leaving 11 bases between the germline ends. CDR3 coding DNA: TGTGCCAGCAGTTACACAGGGTTCGGTGAAAAACTGTTTTTT. Protein product: CASSYTGFGEKLFF.

Here the CDR3 DNA reads TGTGCCAGCAGCTCGTTAGCGGGAGAGAGCTCCTACGAGCAGTACTTC. Residues: CASSSLAGESSYEQYF. The chain joins TRBV7-9 to TRBJ2-7; 9 bases are a match to TRBD2. Trimming at V came to 4 bases and at J to 0 bases, leaving 7 bases not matched to a gene. Germline CDR1 SEHNR, CDR2 FQNEAQ (reference sequence). This CDR3 region has 16 residues.

The V and J genes are TRBV29-1 and TRBJ2-2; 7 nucleotides agree with TRBD1. The CDR3 spans 13 residues. J was trimmed by 2 bases and V by 4 bases; bases with no gene match: 1. CDR1 is SQVTM, CDR2 ANQGSEA, per germline. The CDR3 coding sequence is TGCAGCGTTGGGGACAGCAACACCGGGGAGCTGTTTTTT. Amino acids: CSVGDSNTGELFF.

J is TRBJ1-2 and V is TRBV6-8; TRBD1 matches 10 bases. Germline V gene data show CDR1 as MNHGY and CDR2 as SAAAGT. V trimming: 6 bases; J trimming: 6 bases; junction bases outside the gene matches: 19. This CDR3 is 18 amino acids long. This CDR3 reads CASSFLPGQGRVDDGYTF. As DNA, the CDR3 is TGTGCCAGCAGCTTCCTTCCGGGACAGGGGCGGGTAGACGATGGCTACACCTTC.

The rearrangement joins TRBV15 to TRBJ2-5; the D gene is possibly TRBD1 (6 bases). Trimming removed 5 bases from V and 1 base from J, with 17 bases in between. The CDR3 runs to 16 residues. Germline loops: CDR1 LNHNV, CDR2 YYDKDF (reference sequence). The chain's CDR3 is CATSPGRGKGQETQYF. The CDR3 bases are TGTGCCACCAGCCCTGGAAGGGGGAAAGGCCAAGAGACCCAGTACTTC.

This chain joins TRBV19 and TRBJ1-1, with 8 bases lining up with TRBD1. V lost 3 bases to trimming and J lost 2 bases; unmatched junction nucleotides: 5. The germline V gene encodes CDR1 LNHDA and CDR2 SQIVND (reference sequence). The CDR3 consists of 15 residues. The CDR3 DNA is TGTGCCAGTAGTATTCTTGGACAGGGCAACACTGAAGCTTTCTTT. Translation: CASSILGQGNTEAFF.

CDR3 in amino acids: CASSYGQELEAFF. The CDR3 nucleotides are TGTGCCAGCAGTTACGGACAGGAGCTAGAAGCTTTCTTT. The rearrangement links TRBV12-3 or TRBV12-4 to TRBJ1-1; 7 bases are a match to TRBD1. This CDR3 contains 13 residues. The junction had 7 bases not matched to a gene; V was cut back by 4 bases and J by 8 bases.

The rearrangement uses TRBV19 and TRBJ1-2; D uncertain. The CDR3 consists of 14 residues. The germline V and J ends were trimmed by 7 bases and 6 bases, with 18 bases remaining between them. Germline loops: CDR1 LNHDA, CDR2 SQIVND (reference sequence). The CDR3 protein is CASTVADFSNGYTF. The CDR3 DNA reads as TGTGCCAGTACAGTCGCAGATTTTTCCAATGGCTACACCTTC.

Comments on this clone: Within the sample, other DNA sequences also encode this same CDR3. This chain uses TRBV7-9 with TRBJ1-5; the D gene is possibly TRBD1 (5 bases). CDR1 and CDR2 from the germline V gene are SEHNR and FQNEAQ (reference sequence). The CDR3 totals 14 residues. The germline V and J ends were trimmed by 1 base and 7 bases, with 11 bases remaining between them. In nucleotides, the CDR3 is TGTGCCAGCAGCTTAGGGCAGGGCTACCAGCCCCAGCATTTT. Encoded protein: CASSLGQGYQPQHF.

This clone is a singleton in its sample. V is TRBV19 and J is TRBJ2-3, with D perhaps matching TRBD2 (7 bases). This CDR3 comprises 15 residues. The V gene's germline CDR1 is LNHDA and CDR2 SQIVND (reference sequence). Trimming took 5 bases from V and 3 from J, leaving 15 bases between them. CDR3 amino acids: CASSLGGARTDTQYF. Here the CDR3 DNA reads TGTGCCAGTAGTTTGGGGGGGGCGCGGACAGATACGCAGTATTTT.

This chain connects TRBV4-3 to TRBJ2-7, with TRBD1 matching 7 bases. The CDR3 runs 18 residues. With V trimmed by 0 bases and J by 0 bases, 11 bases remained unmatched. Looked up from germline, CDR1 is LGHNA and CDR2 is YSLEER. CDR3 in DNA: TGCGCCAGCAGCCAAGACTTGGGTGACAGGGCGAGCTCCTACGAGCAGTACTTC. Translation: CASSQDLGDRASSYEQYF.